This TCR beta chain was observed in a study of T cells in Graves' hyperthyroidism and ophthalmopathy (dated by TCRdb to the late 2010s). About the full investigation: Peripheral blood was sampled at the time of initial diagnosis, prior to any treatment. A discovery cohort of 95 to 100 patients, 43 with Graves' ophthalmopathy and over 55 with stable Graves' hyperthyroidism, was used to find distinguishing TCR V-J signatures. Prospective prediction of ophthalmopathy was tested in an independent validation cohort consisting of about 19 hyperthyroidism patients and more than 15 patients who later progressed to ophthalmopathy. For training and testing, the roughly 97 patients in the discovery cohort were randomly divided in a 7:3 ratio. In roughly six Graves' hyperthyroidism patients, the study also compared T-cell repertoires from thyroid tissue with T-cell repertoires from blood. After blood sampling, hyperthyroidism patients were treated with methimazole at a starting dose of 30 mg daily, and ophthalmopathy patients were treated with high-dose intravenous methylprednisolone. The paper reports TCR Vbeta CDR3 sequencing of some 140 peripheral blood samples: around 45 ophthalmopathy, 70 to 85 hyperthyroidism and 17 progressor patients. Results the study describes overall, beyond this receptor: In validation, the model predicted progression to ophthalmopathy a median of approximately 6.6 months before onset, with about 71% sensitivity and roughly 73% specificity. Sample size was not statistically predetermined, and investigators were not blinded to group allocation. A 13 V-J signature model separated ophthalmopathy from stable hyperthyroidism, with 87.88% sensitivity and about 81% specificity in cross-validation and 80%/75% in testing. Most expanded thyroid clonotypes (frequency above 0.001) were also found in blood, which suggests that blood repertoires may mirror thyroid immune responses.

Trimming removed 0 bases from V and 6 bases from J, leaving 24 bases between the germline ends. Taken from cysteine to phenylalanine, the CDR3 has 19 residues. Just the 57-base CDR3 DNA is kept, in frame starting at base 1. In the germline V gene, CDR1 corresponds to SGHNT and CDR2 to YENEEA. A patient counted as having stable Graves' hyperthyroidism if no progression to ophthalmopathy occurred over 18 months of follow-up. The hyperthyroidism patients were between 18 and 65 years old and newly diagnosed, with a disease duration of less than 2 months. Exclusion was applied to patients with uncontrolled infections, other autoimmune diseases, pregnancy or lactation. Clinical symptoms, serum thyroxine and TRAb, thyroid ultrasound, and orbital computed tomography formed the basis for the diagnoses. Ficoll-Paque density gradient centrifugation was used to isolate PBMCs from 9.5 to 10 ml of fresh peripheral blood. Total RNA was extracted with Trizol reagent, and quality was checked on an Agilent 2100 Bioanalyzer.

Amplification of TCR beta CDR3 regions was carried out from RNA transcripts. For the first round of RT-PCR on the TCR CDR3, the HTBI primer set was used together with the Qiagen OneStep RT-PCR kit. Libraries were constructed in a second round of multiplex PCR, after which size selection and purification were performed. Sequencing of the libraries was done on an Illumina HiSeq2000 using paired-end 100 bp reads. Processing in the source paper ran as follows. SOAPnuke was used to process the raw data, with reads discarded if the reads contained adapters or uncalled bases, had a mean Phred below 15, or lacked an exact constant-primer or identifier match. COPE v1.2.5 was used to merge the high-quality paired reads, and each unique nucleotide sequence was defined as a clonotype. Clonotypes were aligned to IMGT TRBV, TRBD and TRBJ reference segments using MiTCR v1.1. The analysis was restricted to V-J combinations with a frequency above 0.0001, which together covered 99.2% of the repertoires. The TCS score was defined as F50 (clonal expansion) divided by E x V (chaos), with BLOSUM62-based TCRdist calculated between CDR3 peptides within each V-J. Welch's t-statistics and random forest reduced around 510 V-J features to around 14, which were used in a naive Bayes classifier (R e1071). The public reads were quality trimmed at Q25 with fastp and then assembled into clones with MiXCR by TCRdb, keeping productive beta chains. Rows with a matching CDR3 protein are joined into one entry that keeps the most common DNA and genes. The V and J calls reflect TCRdb's pipeline rather than the authors' work. For this sample there are hundreds of thousands of distinct CDR3 sequences; approximately 14% appear just once. The top ten clonotypes cover around 9.6% of the sample.

This clonotype came up many times. Its antigen target is currently unknown. No base quality information exists; no much larger clone differs at one position. This sequence was found in a woman under 30 with Graves' hyperthyroidism. The sequence links TRBV11-3 to TRBJ2-1; the D call could be TRBD1 or TRBD2, with each sharing 5 bases. Specimen: blood. The CDR3 reads CASSLDLDPGTYRINEQFF. At the DNA level, the sequence is TGTGCCAGCAGCTTAGATCTTGACCCTGGGACGTACAGGATCAATGAGCAGTTCTTC.